This T cell receptor beta chain came from a study of glioma-infiltrating T cells after dendritic cell vaccination. General study points: Higher TCR clonality did not directly relate to longer survival.

Comment on this clone: Its matching antigen is unknown.

TCRB CDR3 was amplified from 2 ug genomic DNA or less. Assay: immunoSEQ multiplex PCR; the TCRdb copy retains only in-frame clones and omits some. The repertoire holds about 21,000 clones, with 79% as singletons. The source material was blood, sampled before dendritic cell vaccination. This TCR was sampled from a human donor with glioblastoma.

The CDR3 nucleotides are TGCAGCGTTGGGGTTTTGCGGGAAACCGGGGAGCTGTTTTTT. It is translated as CSVGVLRETGELFF. The chain is built from TRBV29-1 and TRBJ2-2; D is possibly TRBD2 (6 bases). The CDR3 covers 14 residues. V was clipped by 4 bases and J by 5 bases, with 14 bases between them. Germline V gene data show CDR1 as SQVTM and CDR2 as ANQGSEA.